The 2 T cell receptor beta chains in this list originate from one sample, sequenced in a study of shared clonotypes between healthy human individuals. Assay used: immunoSEQ multiplex PCR; TCRdb lists only in-frame clones, some missing. Here the sample spans around 100,000 clones, less than 75% being singletons. The source material was memory CD8+ T cells sorted from blood. Specified subset: CD45RO+ cells pooled with CCR7-negative TemRA cells. These receptors originate from a woman younger than 45 in good health.

This chain links TRBV6-1 with TRBJ2-5; the D is unclear. There are 10 residues in the CDR3. Per the germline V gene, CDR1 is MNHNS and CDR2 is SASEGT. V was shortened by 7 bases and J by 5 bases, with 5 bases between the two germline ends. The CDR3: CASNMETQYF. CDR3 coding DNA: TGTGCCAGCAACATGGAGACCCAGTACTTC.

This chain links TRBV6-1 with TRBJ1-1, with unresolved D. The germline CDR1 and CDR2 sequences are MNHNS and SASEGT. Trimming cost V 2 bases and J 8 bases, with 12 bases left between them. CDR3 length: 13 amino acids. Here the CDR3 reads CASSERVPLEAFF. CDR3 DNA sequence: TGTGCCAGCAGTGAAAGAGTCCCCCTCGAAGCTTTCTTT.